These 17 T cell receptor beta chains originate from one sample sequenced in a study of vaccination and CD4 T cells after COVID-19. No antigens are known for them. The treatment: roughly 10-day PBMC culture with coronavirus spike peptide pools or control peptides (ViraFEST assay). Sequence data for DNA of cultured CD4+ T cells were generated by the Oncomine TCR Beta short-read assay. TCRdb redid the calling of the PCR reads with MiXCR, one entry per CDR3 protein. The sample consists of 20,000 to 25,000 distinct CDR3 sequences, 43% of them appearing once. The sequencing input was CD4+ T cells from blood, cultured in vitro. These receptors came from a human donor who had recovered from COVID-19.

In this sample, this clonotype turned up once. A much larger clone is a single base away; this may be a read error. This chain joins TRBV6-1 and TRBJ1-1; D is possibly TRBD1 (6 bases). The CDR3 runs to 15 residues. Germline values: CDR1 MNHNS, CDR2 SASEGT. Trimming shortened V by 8 bases and J by 4 bases, and 20 bases separated the two germline ends. CDR3 sequence (DNA): TGTGCCAGCGGACCCAAACAGGGCCCCCTCACTGAAGCTTTCTTT. Protein: CASGPKQGPLTEAFF.

The rearrangement joins TRBV7-3 to TRBJ1-1; D is unclear. The germline gives CDR1 SGHTA, CDR2 FQGTGA. The CDR3 is 14 amino acids. The germline V and J ends were trimmed by 5 bases and 4 bases, with 14 bases remaining between them. The CDR3 sequence is CASSASRLSTEAFF. Written as DNA, the CDR3 is TGTGCCAGCAGCGCCTCAAGATTGAGCACTGAAGCTTTCTTT.

Here the CDR3 reads CASSEAWSYSNQPQHF. The CDR3 DNA reads TGTGCCAGCAGTGAAGCTTGGAGTTATAGCAATCAGCCCCAGCATTTT. J is TRBJ1-5 and V is TRBV6-1, with D hard to call. Per the germline V gene, CDR1 is MNHNS and CDR2 is SASEGT. The CDR3 runs to 16 residues. The ends were cut back, 0 bases at V and 0 bases at J, with 9 bases in the middle.

The J gene is TRBJ1-1, the V gene TRBV5-1, with 7 bases that match TRBD1. Per the germline V gene, CDR1 is SGHRS and CDR2 is YFSETQ. With 6 bases clipped from V and 3 bases from J, the junction kept 8 bases outside the gene matches. This CDR3 is 14 amino acids long. The CDR3 sequence is CASTVQGPDTEAFF. As DNA, the CDR3 is TGCGCCAGCACCGTACAGGGGCCGGACACTGAAGCTTTCTTT.

DNA of the CDR3: TGTGCCAGCAGTTTATCGGATTCCGGGGAGCTGTTTTTT. Its translation is CASSLSDSGELFF. This chain joins TRBV27 and TRBJ2-2; no definite D call. From germline, CDR1 is MNHEY and CDR2 SMNVEV (reference sequence). V lost 0 bases and J 6 bases, leaving 5 bases between the germline ends. The CDR3 runs 13 residues.

In its sample, this clonotype was seen a few times. This chain uses TRBV15 with TRBJ2-2; D is undetermined. This CDR3 comprises 13 residues. The germline CDR1 and CDR2 sequences are LNHNV and YYDKDF (reference sequence). V was trimmed by 2 bases and J by 5 bases, leaving 6 bases between them. In nucleotides, the CDR3 is TGTGCCACCAGCAGACCCAGAACCGGGGAGCTGTTTTTT. As protein: CATSRPRTGELFF.

This clonotype was counted between two and nine times. The genes are TRBV20-1 and TRBJ2-4; D gene ambiguous. In germline, CDR1 is DFQATT, CDR2 SNEGSKA (reference sequence). V was cut by 4 bases and J by 5 bases, with 6 bases left in between. The CDR3 runs to 11 residues. The CDR3 nucleotides are TGCAGTGCTATGTTTCAAAACATTCAGTACTTC. Protein product: CSAMFQNIQYF.

The chain employs TRBV6-1 and TRBJ2-3; TRBD2 aligns across 9 bases. CDR1 is MNHNS and CDR2 is SASEGT in the germline V gene. This CDR3 is built from 15 residues. The V gene end was trimmed by 6 bases and the J gene end by 3 bases; junction bases not matched to a gene: 7. CDR3 in amino acids: CASSTPSGKTDTQYF. For the CDR3, the DNA is TGTGCCAGCAGCACACCTAGCGGGAAAACAGATACGCAGTATTTT.

This clonotype occurred a few times. The rearrangement joins TRBV6-1 to TRBJ2-6, with TRBD1 as a possible D gene (6 bases). Trimming left V 5 bases short and J 4 bases short, with 18 bases between. Germline CDR1 reads MNHNS; CDR2 reads SASEGT. There are 17 residues in the CDR3. CDR3: CASSKSVWGLGANVLTF. The DNA of the CDR3 is TGTGCCAGCAGTAAATCGGTTTGGGGGCTGGGGGCCAACGTCCTGACTTTC.

V usage is TRBV2 and J usage is TRBJ1-1, with 9 bases fitting TRBD1. The CDR3 has 14 residues. V was pared by 3 bases and J by 6 bases, with 5 bases of the junction left unmatched. Germline-derived CDR1 and CDR2 are SNHLY and FYNNEI. The CDR3 sequence is CASSDVDRGAEAFF. CDR3 sequence (DNA): TGTGCCAGCAGTGACGTGGACAGGGGCGCTGAAGCTTTCTTT.

The gene calls are TRBV28 and TRBJ2-1, with 8 bases matching TRBD2. Germline V gene sequence: CDR1 MDHEN, CDR2 SYDVKM. The ends lost 3 bases at V and 4 bases at J; junction bases unmatched: 5. CDR3 size: 15 residues. CDR3 protein: CASSFQSGRYNEQFF. The CDR3 DNA sequence: TGTGCCAGCAGTTTCCAGAGCGGGAGATACAATGAGCAGTTCTTC.

This rearrangement joins TRBV28 to TRBJ2-7; D is uncertain. CDR3 length equals 12 residues. The V gene lost 3 bases and the J gene lost 2 bases, with 5 bases spanning the gap. From germline, CDR1 is MDHEN and CDR2 SYDVKM. CDR3 region: CASSFFPYEQYF. CDR3 DNA: TGTGCCAGCAGTTTCTTCCCCTACGAGCAGTACTTC.

This CDR3 reads CATSRDFSSGRSNNEQFF. Written as DNA, the CDR3 is TGTGCCACCAGCAGAGATTTTTCAAGCGGGAGATCAAACAATGAGCAGTTCTTC. The chain combines TRBV15 with TRBJ2-1, with TRBD2 matching 8 bases. Germline trimming cut 0 bases from V and 5 bases from J; bases unmatched to any gene: 12. Germline V gives CDR1 LNHNV, CDR2 YYDKDF (reference sequence). CDR3 length: 18 residues.

The rearrangement uses TRBV10-3 and TRBJ1-1, with D tentatively TRBD1 (5 bases). Germline V lookup: CDR1 ENHRY, CDR2 SYGVKD. Trimming took 6 bases from V and 0 from J, leaving 17 bases between them. This CDR3 contains 16 residues. CDR3 amino acids: CAISPNARELNTEAFF. The CDR3, as DNA: TGTGCCATCAGCCCCAACGCCAGGGAGTTGAACACTGAAGCTTTCTTT.

This clonotype was seen a few times. The J gene is TRBJ1-3, the V gene TRBV7-8; D perhaps matches TRBD1 (5 bases). The germline gives CDR1 SGHVS, CDR2 FQNEAQ. The CDR3 extends over 15 amino acids. With 5 bases removed from V and 0 bases from J, the gap between germline ends came to 11 bases. CDR3 DNA sequence: TGTGCCAGCAGCCCCAGGGTTCCCTCTGGAAACACCATATATTTT. Translated: CASSPRVPSGNTIYF. The whole variable domain, remainder taken from reference TRBV7-8 and TRBJ1-3, is GAGVSQSPRYKVAKRGQDVALRCDPISGHVSLFWYQQALGQGPEFLTYFQNEAQLDKSGLPSDRFFAERPEGSVSTLKIQRTQQEDSAVYLCASSPRVPSGNTIYFGEGSWLTVV.

The chain employs TRBV7-3 and TRBJ2-1; D is ambiguous. The V gene lost 3 bases and the J gene lost 5 bases, with 8 bases spanning the gap. The CDR3 covers 13 residues. Germline V gives CDR1 SGHTA, CDR2 FQGTGA. The CDR3 nucleotides read TGTGCCAGCAGCTTCGGTCCAAACAATGAGCAGTTCTTC. Translated: CASSFGPNNEQFF.

This chain connects TRBV7-8 to TRBJ2-3; unclear D gene. This CDR3 is built from 15 residues. Germline V gene sequence: CDR1 SGHVS, CDR2 FQNEAQ. Deletions cut 3 bases from V and 1 base from J, with 11 bases between. The CDR3 loop reads CASSFWNLGTDTQYF. Written as DNA, the CDR3 is TGTGCCAGCAGCTTTTGGAACCTGGGCACAGATACGCAGTATTTT.